Listed below are T cell receptor beta chains from one sample, sequenced in a study of intratumoral heterogeneity in liver cancer. Using immunoSEQ multiplex PCR, the repertoire was profiled, and TCRdb retains in-frame clones only, with some absent. The sample comprises about 6,200 clones, approximately 64% of which are singletons, and about two fifths rests with the top ten. This material consisted of tumor tissue, taken before any cancer treatment. Source of these receptors: a woman aged 70-85 years with hepatocellular carcinoma. The CDR3 runs from the conserved cysteine through the conserved F or W.

v_call cdr3_length cdr3_aa
TRBV6-5 15 CASTASGRNTGELFF
TRBV5-6 15 CASSVGLAGGETQYF
TRBV6-5 13 CASTNDLTRTQYF
TRBV2 17 CASRGTGRGRDTYEQYF
TRBV28 15 CASSVPGFVVGELFF
TRBV28 15 CASSSGTGGNQPQHF
TRBV7-6 17 CASSLVTSGRDTGELFF
TRBV29-1 12 CSSLTGVYGYTF
TRBV7-8 16 CASTIDPLGYTGELFF
TRBV28 16 CASSWATGEFGNTIYF
TRBV7-8 14 CASSSGTGGFGAFF
TRBV27 17 CASRRGAGRAGTDTQYF
TRBV5-1 16 CASSLPSGGNTGELFF
TRBV2 15 CASSGDRGVAEKLFF
TRBV18 13 CASSPSGAYEQYF
TRBV5-4 13 CASSTTSTDTQYF
TRBV5-1 17 CASSSGTGGLRNTEAFF
TRBV27 15 CASSLSERVADTQYF
TRBV5-6 17 CASSLGEGILAKNIQYF
TRBV10-2 16 CATHRQESSYNSPLHF
TRBV10-2 15 CASSESVSGVEEQYF
TRBV5-1 15 CASSFSEGSNYGYTF
TRBV9 19 CASSVGGTGLGVPGNTIYF
TRBV6-6 16 CASAFQGRASTDTQYF